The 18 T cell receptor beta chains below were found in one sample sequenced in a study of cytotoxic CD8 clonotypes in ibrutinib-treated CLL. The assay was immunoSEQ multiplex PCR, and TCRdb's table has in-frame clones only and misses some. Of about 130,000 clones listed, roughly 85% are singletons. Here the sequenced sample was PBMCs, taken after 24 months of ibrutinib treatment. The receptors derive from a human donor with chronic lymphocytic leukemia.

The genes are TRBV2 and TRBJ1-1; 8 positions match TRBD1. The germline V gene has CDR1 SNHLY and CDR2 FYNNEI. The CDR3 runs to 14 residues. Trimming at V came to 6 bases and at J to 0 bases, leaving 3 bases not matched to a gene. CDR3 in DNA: TGTGCCAGCAGAGAGGACAGGGTGAACACTGAAGCTTTCTTT. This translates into CASREDRVNTEAFF.

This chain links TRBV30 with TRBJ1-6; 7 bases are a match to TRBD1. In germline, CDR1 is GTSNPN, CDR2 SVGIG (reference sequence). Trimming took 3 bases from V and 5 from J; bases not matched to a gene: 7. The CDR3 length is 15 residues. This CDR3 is CAWRGGTENNSPLHF. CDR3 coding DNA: TGTGCCTGGAGGGGGGGGACAGAAAATAATTCACCCCTCCACTTT.

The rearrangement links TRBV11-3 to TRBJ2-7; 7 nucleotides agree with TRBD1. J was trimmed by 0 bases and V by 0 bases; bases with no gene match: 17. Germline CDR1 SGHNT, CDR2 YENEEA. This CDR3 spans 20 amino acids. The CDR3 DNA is TGTGCCAGCAGCTTAGATCGCAGGGACAGTGGTGTAGTTACCTCCTACGAGCAGTACTTC. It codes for CASSLDRRDSGVVTSYEQYF.

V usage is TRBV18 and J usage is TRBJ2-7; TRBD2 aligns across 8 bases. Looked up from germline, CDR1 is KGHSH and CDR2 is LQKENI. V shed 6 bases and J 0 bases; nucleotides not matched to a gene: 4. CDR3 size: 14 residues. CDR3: CASSHSGVSYEQYF. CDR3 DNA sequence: TGTGCCAGCTCCCATAGCGGGGTCTCCTACGAGCAGTACTTC. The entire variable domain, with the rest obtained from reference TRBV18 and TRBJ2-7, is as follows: NAGVMQNPRHLVRRRGQEARLRCSPMKGHSHVYWYRQLPEEGLKFMVYLQKENIIDESGMPKERFSAEFPKEGPSILRIQQVVRGDSAAYFCASSHSGVSYEQYFGPGTRLTVT.

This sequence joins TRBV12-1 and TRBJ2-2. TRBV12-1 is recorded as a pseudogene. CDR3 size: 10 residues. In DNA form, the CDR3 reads TGTGCCAGCAGTCCCGAGGAGCTGTTTTTT. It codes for CASSPEELFF.

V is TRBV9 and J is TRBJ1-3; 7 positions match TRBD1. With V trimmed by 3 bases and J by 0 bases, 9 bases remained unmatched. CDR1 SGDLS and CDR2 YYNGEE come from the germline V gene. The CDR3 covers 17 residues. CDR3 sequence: CASSAVPGQSSGNTIYF. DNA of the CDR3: TGTGCCAGCAGCGCCGTCCCGGGACAGAGCTCTGGAAACACCATATATTTT.

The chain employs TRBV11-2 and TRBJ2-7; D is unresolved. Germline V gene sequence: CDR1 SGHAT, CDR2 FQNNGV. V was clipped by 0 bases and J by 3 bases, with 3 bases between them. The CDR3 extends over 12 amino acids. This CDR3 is CASSLEHYEQYF. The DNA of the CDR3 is TGTGCCAGCAGCTTAGAGCACTACGAGCAGTACTTC.

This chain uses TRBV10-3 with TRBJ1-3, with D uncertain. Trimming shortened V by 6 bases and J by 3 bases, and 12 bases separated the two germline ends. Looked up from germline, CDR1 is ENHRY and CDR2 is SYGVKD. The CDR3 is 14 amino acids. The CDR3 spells CAISPSGGGNTIYF. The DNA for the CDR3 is TGTGCCATCAGCCCCAGTGGTGGTGGAAACACCATATATTTT.

The CDR3, as DNA: TGTGCCAGCAGCTTGGGGTACGCAGGCAGCTCCTACGAGCAGTACTTC. Its protein product is CASSLGYAGSSYEQYF. This chain uses TRBV5-4 with TRBJ2-7; the D is unclear. This CDR3 comprises 16 residues. Per germline, CDR1 SGHNT and CDR2 YYREEE (reference sequence). V was cut by 0 bases and J by 0 bases, with 13 bases left in between.

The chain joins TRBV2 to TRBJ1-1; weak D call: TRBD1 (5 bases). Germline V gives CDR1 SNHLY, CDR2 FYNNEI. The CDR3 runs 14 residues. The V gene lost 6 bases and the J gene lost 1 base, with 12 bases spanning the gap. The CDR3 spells CASRLQEWNTEAFF. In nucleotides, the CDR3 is TGTGCCAGCAGATTACAGGAGTGGAACACTGAAGCTTTCTTT.

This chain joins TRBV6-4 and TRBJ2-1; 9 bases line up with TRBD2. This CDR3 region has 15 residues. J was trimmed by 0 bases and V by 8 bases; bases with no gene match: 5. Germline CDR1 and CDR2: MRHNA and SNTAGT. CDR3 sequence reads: CASSPAGGSYNEQFF. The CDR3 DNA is TGTGCCAGCTCCCCAGCGGGAGGCTCCTACAATGAGCAGTTCTTC.

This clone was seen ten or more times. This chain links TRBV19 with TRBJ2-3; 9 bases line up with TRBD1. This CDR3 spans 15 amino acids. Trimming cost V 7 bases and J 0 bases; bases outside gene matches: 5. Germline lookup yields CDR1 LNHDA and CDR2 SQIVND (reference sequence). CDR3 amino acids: CASKRGQGSTDTQYF. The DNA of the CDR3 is TGTGCCAGTAAGAGGGGACAGGGCAGCACAGATACGCAGTATTTT.

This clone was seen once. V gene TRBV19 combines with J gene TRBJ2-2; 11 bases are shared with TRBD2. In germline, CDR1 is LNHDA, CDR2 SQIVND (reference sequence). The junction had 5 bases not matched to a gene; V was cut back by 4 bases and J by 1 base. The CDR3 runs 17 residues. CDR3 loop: CASSKPGTSGNTGELFF. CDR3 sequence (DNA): TGTGCCAGTAGTAAACCGGGGACTAGCGGGAACACCGGGGAGCTGTTTTTT.

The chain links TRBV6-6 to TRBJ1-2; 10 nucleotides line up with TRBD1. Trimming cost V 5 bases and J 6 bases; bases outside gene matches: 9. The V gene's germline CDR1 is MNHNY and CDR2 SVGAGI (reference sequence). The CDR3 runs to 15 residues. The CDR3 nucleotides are TGTGCCAGCAGTCCGAGACCGGGACAGGGGAATGGCTACACCTTC. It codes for CASSPRPGQGNGYTF.

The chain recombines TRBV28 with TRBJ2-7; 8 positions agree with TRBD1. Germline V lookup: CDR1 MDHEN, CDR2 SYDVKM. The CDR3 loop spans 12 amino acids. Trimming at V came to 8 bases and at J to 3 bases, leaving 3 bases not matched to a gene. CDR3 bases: TGTGCCAGCGCAGGGGGCAGCTACGAGCAGTACTTC. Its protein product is CASAGGSYEQYF.

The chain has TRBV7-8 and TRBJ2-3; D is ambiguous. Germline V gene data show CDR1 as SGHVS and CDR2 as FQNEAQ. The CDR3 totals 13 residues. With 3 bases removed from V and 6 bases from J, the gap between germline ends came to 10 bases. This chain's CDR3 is CASSLGAKDTQYF. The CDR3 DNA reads TGTGCCAGCAGCTTGGGCGCGAAGGATACGCAGTATTTT.

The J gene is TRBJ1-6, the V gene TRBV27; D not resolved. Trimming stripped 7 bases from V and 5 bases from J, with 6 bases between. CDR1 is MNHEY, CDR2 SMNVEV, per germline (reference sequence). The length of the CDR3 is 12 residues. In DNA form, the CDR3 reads TGTGCCAGCAAGGATAATAATTCACCCCTCCACTTT. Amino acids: CASKDNNSPLHF.

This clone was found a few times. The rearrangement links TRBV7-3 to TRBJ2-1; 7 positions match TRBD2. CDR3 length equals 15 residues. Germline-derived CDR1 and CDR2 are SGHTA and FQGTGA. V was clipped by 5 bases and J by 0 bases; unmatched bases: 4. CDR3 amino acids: CASSRGGGSYNEQFF. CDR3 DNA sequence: TGTGCCAGCAGCCGGGGCGGGGGCTCCTACAATGAGCAGTTCTTC. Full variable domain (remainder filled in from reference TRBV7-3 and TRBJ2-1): GAGVSQTPSNKVTEKGKYVELRCDPISGHTALYWYRQSLGQGPEFLIYFQGTGAADDSGLPNDRFFAVRPEGSVSTLKIQRTERGDSAVYLCASSRGGGSYNEQFFGPGTRLTVL.